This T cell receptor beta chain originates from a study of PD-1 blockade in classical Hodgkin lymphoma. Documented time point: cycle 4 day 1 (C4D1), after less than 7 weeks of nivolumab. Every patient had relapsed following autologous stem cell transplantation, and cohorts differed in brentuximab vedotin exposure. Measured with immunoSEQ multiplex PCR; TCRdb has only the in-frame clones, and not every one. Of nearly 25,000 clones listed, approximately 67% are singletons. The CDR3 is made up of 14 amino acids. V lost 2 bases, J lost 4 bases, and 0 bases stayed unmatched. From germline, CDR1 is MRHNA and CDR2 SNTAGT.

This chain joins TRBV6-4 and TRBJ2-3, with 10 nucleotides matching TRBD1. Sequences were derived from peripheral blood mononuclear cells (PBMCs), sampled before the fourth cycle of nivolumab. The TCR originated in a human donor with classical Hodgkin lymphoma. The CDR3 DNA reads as TGTGCCAGCAGTGACGGACAGGGGGCAGATACGCAGTATTTT. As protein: CASSDGQGADTQYF.